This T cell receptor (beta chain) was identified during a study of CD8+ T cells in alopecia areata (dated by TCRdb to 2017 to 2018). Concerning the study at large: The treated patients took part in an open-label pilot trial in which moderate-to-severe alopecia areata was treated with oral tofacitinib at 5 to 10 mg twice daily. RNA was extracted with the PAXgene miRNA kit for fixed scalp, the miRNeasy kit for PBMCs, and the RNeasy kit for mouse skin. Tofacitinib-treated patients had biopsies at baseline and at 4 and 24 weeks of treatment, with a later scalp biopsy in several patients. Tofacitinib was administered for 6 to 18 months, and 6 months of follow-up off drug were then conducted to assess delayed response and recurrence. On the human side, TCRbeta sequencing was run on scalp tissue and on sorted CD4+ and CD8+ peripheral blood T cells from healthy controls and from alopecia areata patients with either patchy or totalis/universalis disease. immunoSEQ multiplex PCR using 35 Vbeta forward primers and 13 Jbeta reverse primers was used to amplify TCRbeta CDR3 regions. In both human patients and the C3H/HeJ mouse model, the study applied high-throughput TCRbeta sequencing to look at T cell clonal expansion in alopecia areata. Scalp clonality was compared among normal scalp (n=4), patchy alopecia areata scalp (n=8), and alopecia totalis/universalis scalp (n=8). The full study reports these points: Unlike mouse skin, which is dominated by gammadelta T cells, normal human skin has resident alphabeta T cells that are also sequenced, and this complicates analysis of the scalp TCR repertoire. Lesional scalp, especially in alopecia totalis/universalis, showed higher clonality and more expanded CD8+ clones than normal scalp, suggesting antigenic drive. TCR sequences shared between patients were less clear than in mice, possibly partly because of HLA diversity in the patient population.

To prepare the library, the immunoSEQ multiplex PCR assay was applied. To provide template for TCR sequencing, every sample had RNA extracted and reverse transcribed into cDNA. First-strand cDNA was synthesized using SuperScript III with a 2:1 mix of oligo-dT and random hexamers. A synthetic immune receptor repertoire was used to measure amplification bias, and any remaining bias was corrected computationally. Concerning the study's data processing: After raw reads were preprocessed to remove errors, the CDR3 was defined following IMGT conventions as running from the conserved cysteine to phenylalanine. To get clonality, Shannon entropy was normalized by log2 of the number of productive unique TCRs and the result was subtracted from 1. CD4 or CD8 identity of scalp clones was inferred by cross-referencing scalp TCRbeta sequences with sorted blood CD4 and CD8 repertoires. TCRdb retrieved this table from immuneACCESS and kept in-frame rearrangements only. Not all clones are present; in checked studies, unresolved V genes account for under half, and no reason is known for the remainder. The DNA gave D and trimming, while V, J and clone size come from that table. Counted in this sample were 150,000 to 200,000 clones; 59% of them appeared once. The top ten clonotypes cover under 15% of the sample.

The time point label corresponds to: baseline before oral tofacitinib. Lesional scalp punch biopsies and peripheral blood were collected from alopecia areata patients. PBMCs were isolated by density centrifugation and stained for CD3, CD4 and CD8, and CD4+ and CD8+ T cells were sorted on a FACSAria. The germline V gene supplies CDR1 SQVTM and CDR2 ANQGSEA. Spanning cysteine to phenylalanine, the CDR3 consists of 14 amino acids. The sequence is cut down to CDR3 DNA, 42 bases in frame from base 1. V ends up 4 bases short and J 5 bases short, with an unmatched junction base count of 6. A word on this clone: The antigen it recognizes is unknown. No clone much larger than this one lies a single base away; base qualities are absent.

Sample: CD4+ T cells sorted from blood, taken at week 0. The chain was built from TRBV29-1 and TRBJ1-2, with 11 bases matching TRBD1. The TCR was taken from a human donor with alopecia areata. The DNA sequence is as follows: TGCAGCGTTGGAGGACAGGGGGCAAATTATGGCTACACCTTC. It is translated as CSVGGQGANYGYTF.